The 20 T cell receptor beta chains listed next were all sequenced from one sample in a study of cytomegalovirus exposure and HLA in healthy donors. Researchers ran the PCR with 60 Vbeta and 13 Jbeta primers. Data came from immunoSEQ multiplex PCR; TCRdb stores just in-frame clones and leaves some out. The data show 150,000 to 250,000 clones, 79% seen once. Source material: PBMCs. The receptors originated from a woman aged 25 to 45 in good health and CMV-seropositive.

The gene calls are TRBV9 and TRBJ1-2, with D possibly TRBD1 on 5 matching bases. CDR1 SGDLS and CDR2 YYNGEE come from the germline V gene. Trimming took 0 bases from V and 0 from J, leaving 12 bases between them. This CDR3 has 16 residues. DNA of the CDR3: TGTGCCAGCAGCGTAGAGGGGTCTTTAGCTAACTATGGCTACACCTTC. The encoded protein is CASSVEGSLANYGYTF.

The genes are TRBV6-1 and TRBJ1-1; no reliable D call. The CDR3 runs 14 residues. The germline V gene has CDR1 MNHNS and CDR2 SASEGT. The ends were cut back, 6 bases at V and 1 base at J, with 12 bases in the middle. CDR3 DNA sequence: TGTGCCAGCAGGGACTTTGACACGAACACTGAAGCTTTCTTT. It translates to CASRDFDTNTEAFF.

This clone was detected a few times. Sequence at one end of the junction differs from germline and may be a read error. The rearrangement joins TRBV2 to TRBJ1-5; 8 bases are shared with TRBD1. Germline V gene lookup returns CDR1 SNHLY and CDR2 FYNNEI. The CDR3 runs 11 residues. CDR3 residues: CASSGGQGLDF. DNA of the CDR3: TGTGCCAGCAGTGGAGGACAGGGTCTAGATTTT.

This clone was detected only once. The chain uses TRBV15 and TRBJ2-7, with TRBD2 identical over 11 bases. This CDR3 region has 15 residues. Germline V gene data show CDR1 as LNHNV and CDR2 as YYDKDF (reference sequence). The junction had 12 bases not matched to a gene; V was cut back by 11 bases and J by 3 bases. CDR3 in amino acids: CAPKLAGERGYEQYF. The CDR3 DNA follows: TGTGCCCCAAAACTAGCGGGAGAGCGGGGCTACGAGCAGTACTTC.

The chain combines TRBV4-3 with TRBJ1-5, with D unclear. The germline V gene has CDR1 LGHNA and CDR2 YSLEER. The CDR3 has 15 residues. V dropped 0 bases and J dropped 7 bases, with 13 bases sitting between them. The CDR3: CASSQDFQSNQPQHF. CDR3 nucleotide sequence: TGCGCCAGCAGCCAAGATTTTCAGTCGAACCAGCCCCAGCATTTT.

The gene calls are TRBV6-5 and TRBJ2-1; D unclear. The V gene's germline CDR1 is MNHEY and CDR2 SVGAGI. Trimming took 0 bases from V and 3 from J, leaving 12 bases between them. The CDR3 consists of 16 residues. CDR3 sequence reads: CASSYSGGGYYNEQFF. CDR3 coding DNA: TGTGCCAGCAGTTACTCAGGCGGCGGATACTACAATGAGCAGTTCTTC.

This clone was seen more than once but under ten times. V gene TRBV5-8 combines with J gene TRBJ2-6; possibly TRBD1 for D (5 bases). The CDR3 spans 17 residues. Trimming stripped 4 bases from V and 0 bases from J, with 14 bases between. Germline V gene data show CDR1 as SGHTS and CDR2 as YDEGEE. The CDR3 DNA reads TGTGCCAGCAGCACTGGAGTCAGGGCCTCTGGGGCCAACGTCCTGACTTTC. Translated, it gives CASSTGVRASGANVLTF.

The gene calls are TRBV7-9 and TRBJ1-5; D is possibly TRBD1 (6 bases). Deletions cut 2 bases from V and 5 bases from J, with 10 bases between. Per germline, CDR1 SEHNR and CDR2 FQNEAQ (reference sequence). This CDR3 contains 14 residues. Written as DNA, the CDR3 is TGTGCCAGCAGCTTATCAGGGGCGGATCAGCCCCAGCATTTT. Amino acids: CASSLSGADQPQHF.

This chain uses TRBV7-2 with TRBJ2-7; 7 bases map to TRBD2. This CDR3 region has 16 residues. Germline-derived CDR1 and CDR2 are SGHTA and FQGNSA. The J segment lost 2 bases and the V segment lost 1 base, leaving 8 bases of the junction unmatched. CDR3 coding DNA: TGTGCCAGCAGCTTAGGGAGAGCGGGATCGGCCTACGAGCAGTACTTC. Translating gives CASSLGRAGSAYEQYF.

The chain carries TRBV28 and TRBJ1-4, with TRBD1 identical over 7 bases. The V segment lost 8 bases and the J segment 9 bases; nucleotides outside the gene matches: 9. The germline V gene has CDR1 MDHEN and CDR2 SYDVKM. This CDR3 contains 13 residues. CDR3: CASRDSIMKKLFF. For the CDR3, the DNA is TGTGCCAGCCGGGACAGTATTATGAAAAAACTGTTTTTT.

The chain recombines TRBV19 with TRBJ1-4, with 7 bases that match TRBD1. The ends lost 1 base at V and 3 bases at J; junction bases unmatched: 5. Germline-derived CDR1 and CDR2 are LNHDA and SQIVND (reference sequence). The CDR3 is 16 residues long. CDR3 in amino acids: CASSIAWDSSNEKLFF. CDR3 bases: TGTGCCAGTAGTATAGCCTGGGACAGCTCTAATGAAAAACTGTTTTTT.

This clone has more than one count but fewer than ten. At one of its ends the junction is not consistent with the germline gene, which may arise from a read error. The chain combines TRBV14 with TRBJ2-5; D call uncertain. The CDR3 has 13 residues. Germline values: CDR1 SGHDN, CDR2 FVKESK. The CDR3 is CASSPQAQGTQYF. The CDR3 nucleotides read TGTGCCAGCAGCCCGCAGGCCCAAGGGACCCAGTACTTC.

The chain couples TRBV10-3 to TRBJ2-7; 8 bases fit TRBD1. This CDR3 is 17 amino acids long. With 8 bases clipped from V and 0 bases from J, the junction kept 15 bases outside the gene matches. Per the germline V gene, CDR1 is ENHRY and CDR2 is SYGVKD. The CDR3 region is CAIGASGGQGYSYEQYF. CDR3 coding DNA: TGTGCCATCGGGGCCAGTGGTGGACAGGGATACTCCTACGAGCAGTACTTC.

V usage is TRBV29-1 and J usage is TRBJ1-2; 10 nucleotides agree with TRBD1. Germline CDR1 reads SQVTM; CDR2 reads ANQGSEA. The CDR3 has 12 residues. The V and J ends lost 4 bases and 6 bases, in that order; junction bases with no gene match: 2. The CDR3 sequence: CSVGTGGDGYTF. For the CDR3, the DNA is TGCAGCGTTGGGACAGGGGGTGATGGCTACACCTTC.

J is TRBJ1-4 and V is TRBV30, with a weak D call TRBD1 (5 bases). V shed 4 bases and J shed 6 bases, with 21 bases lying between them. This CDR3 has 16 residues. The V gene's germline CDR1 is GTSNPN and CDR2 SVGIG (reference sequence). Written as DNA, the CDR3 is TGTGCCTGGATCCCCCCCATGGGGCGCCGTGATGAAAAACTGTTTTTT. It yields the protein CAWIPPMGRRDEKLFF. The full variable domain, with the rest looked up from reference TRBV30 and TRBJ1-4, is SQTIHQWPATLVQPVGSPLSLECTVEGTSNPNLYWYRQAAGRGLQLLFYSVGIGQISSEVPQNLSASRPQDRQFILSSKKLLLSDSGFYLCAWIPPMGRRDEKLFFGSGTQLSVL.

The chain joins TRBV5-5 to TRBJ1-5; D possibly corresponds to TRBD1 (5 bases). The CDR3 length is 18 residues. Trimming cost V 0 bases and J 3 bases, with 19 bases left between them. From germline, CDR1 is SGHKS and CDR2 YYEKEE (reference sequence). This chain's CDR3 is CASSLAPGQGGHNQPQHF. CDR3 nucleotide sequence: TGTGCCAGCAGCTTGGCGCCTGGGCAGGGAGGGCACAATCAGCCCCAGCATTTT.

The chain links TRBV30 to TRBJ1-4; D is perhaps TRBD1 (6 bases). With 2 bases removed from V and 3 bases from J, the gap between germline ends came to 10 bases. Germline-derived CDR1 and CDR2 are GTSNPN and SVGIG (reference sequence). The CDR3 totals 14 residues. Written as DNA, the CDR3 is TGTGCCTGGAGTAGGACAGCCTCTAATGAAAAACTGTTTTTT. Protein sequence: CAWSRTASNEKLFF.

The V gene is TRBV30, the J gene TRBJ2-7; TRBD2 agrees at 15 bases. This CDR3 is 13 amino acids long. V lost 6 bases and J lost 6; bases outside the gene matches: 3. Germline V CDR1 and CDR2: GTSNPN, SVGIG (reference sequence). The chain's CDR3 is CACRTSGRVEQYF. The CDR3 DNA follows: TGTGCCTGCCGGACTAGCGGGAGGGTCGAGCAGTACTTC.

This clone occurred once. This chain uses TRBV4-2 with TRBJ1-1; 7 bases are shared with TRBD1. The CDR3 spans 15 residues. V lost 2 bases and J lost 3; bases outside the gene matches: 6. CDR1 and CDR2 from the germline V gene are LGHNA and YNFKEQ. DNA of the CDR3: TGTGCCAGCAGCCAATTCCGGGACAGTCACACTGAAGCTTTCTTT. Amino acid sequence: CASSQFRDSHTEAFF.

V and J are TRBV4-3 and TRBJ2-3, with TRBD1 matching 7 bases. J lost 4 bases, V lost 1 base, and 2 bases had no gene match. CDR1 LGHNA and CDR2 YSLEER come from the germline V gene. The CDR3 is 14 amino acids. This CDR3 reads CASSQGQGSDTQYF. The CDR3 DNA reads TGCGCCAGCAGCCAAGGACAGGGCTCAGATACGCAGTATTTT.